This T cell receptor beta chain was found in a study of shared clonotypes between healthy human individuals. The method was immunoSEQ multiplex PCR; TCRdb's version includes in-frame clones alone and lacks a portion of them. In the table there are millions of clones, around 96% of which are singletons. CDR3 length: 14 residues. CDR1 is SGHDT and CDR2 is YYEEEE in the germline V gene. V dropped 3 bases and J dropped 7 bases, with 16 bases sitting between them. Selected positively for CCR7 and CD45RO-negative, naive CD8 cells excluded terminally differentiated effector memory CD45RA+ cells. Study conclusions and caveats: The researchers took only blood, and tissue repertoires probably look different. Non-shared clonotypes had lower generation probabilities than those shared by all four donors. Sharing across four donors was highest in naive CD4 (roughly 5%) and lowest in memory CD8 (roughly 0.4%). Inspection by rarefaction showed sorted-subset sequencing to be incomplete despite large depth.

On this clone: Its specificity is unknown.

This sequence was found in a man between 18 and 35 years old in good health. Sequencing input: naive CD8+ T cells sorted from blood. This chain links TRBV5-6 with TRBJ2-5; possibly TRBD1 for D (5 bases). CDR3 protein: CASSSGLAFGTQYF. The CDR3, as DNA: TGTGCCAGCAGCTCAGGGTTGGCCTTTGGGACCCAGTACTTC.